A selection of T cell receptor beta chains follows, all from one sample in a study of post-analysis software for immune sequencing data. TCRdb re-analysed the PCR reads in MiXCR, keeping a single row per CDR3 protein. The sample carries hundreds of thousands of distinct CDR3 sequences, roughly 46% recorded once. Material for sequencing was blood. The receptors were sampled from a girl aged 5-17 years with multiple sclerosis. The CDR3 runs from the conserved cysteine through the conserved F or W. Each record gives: V gene, clone size, D gene, J gene, CDR3 DNA, CDR3 protein. D genes are given only for firm matches. Not every row has a clone size; where given, it reads once, few, many or a size class.

>TRBV14|few|.|TRBJ2-7
TGTGCCAGCAGCCAAGCTCTTGGGGGGACCGAGCAGTACTTC
CASSQALGGTEQYF
>TRBV15|.|TRBD1|TRBJ1-5
TGTGCCACCAGCAGAAAGCGGGACAGGGGAATGTTCGGGGCTCAGCCCCAGCATTTT
CATSRKRDRGMFGAQPQHF
>TRBV12-3/TRBV12-4|few|TRBD2|TRBJ2-7
TGTGCCAGCAGCAAAAGGACTAGCGGACTCTACGAGCAGTACTTC
CASSKRTSGLYEQYF
>TRBV3-1|.|.|TRBJ2-1
TGTGCCAGCAGCTTATGGGGAGCTAGCGAGTACAATGAGCAGTTCTTC
CASSLWGASEYNEQFF
>TRBV20-1|.|TRBD1|TRBJ1-2
TGCAGTGCTAGGATAGGTGGGACAGGGGGGTCTGGCTACACCTTC
CSARIGGTGGSGYTF
>TRBV5-6|.|.|TRBJ1-5
TGTGCCAGCAGCTCGCCCGATAGCAGTCAGCCCCAGCATTTT
CASSSPDSSQPQHF
>TRBV7-9|once|.|TRBJ1-2
TGTGCCAGCAGCTCACTTGCCGGGGCGGTAGGTGGCTACACCTTC
CASSSLAGAVGGYTF
>TRBV3-1|.|TRBD2|TRBJ2-1
TGTGCCAGCAGCCAAGATTTGGCGGGGGGCTCCTACAATGAGCAGTTCTTC
CASSQDLAGGSYNEQFF
>TRBV7-9|.|.|TRBJ2-5
TGTGCCAGCAGCTCAGACCCCGGGACTCAGACCCAGTACTTC
CASSSDPGTQTQYF
>TRBV4-2|few|.|TRBJ2-7
TGTGCCAGCAGCCAGGACCCTACCTACGAGCAGTACTTC
CASSQDPTYEQYF
>TRBV5-1|.|TRBD1|TRBJ1-6
TGCGCCAGCAGCTCCCGGACAGGGCTGGAATCACCCCTCCACTTT
CASSSRTGLESPLHF
>TRBV5-5|.|TRBD1|TRBJ1-1
TGTGCCAGCTTCACCGGGACAGGGGCCTTTCACACTGAAGCTTTCTTT
CASFTGTGAFHTEAFF
>TRBV28|.|.|TRBJ1-6
TGTGCCAGCAGGTTTACGACCGCCGTTGGGTCACCCCTCCACTTT
CASRFTTAVGSPLHF
>TRBV20-1|.|TRBD2|TRBJ2-5
TGCAGTGCTGAGCCCCAAGTTGGGCGGGGGGTCGAGACCCAGTACTTC
CSAEPQVGRGVETQYF
>TRBV5-1|.|.|TRBJ2-3
TGCGCCAGCAGCTTGGCCTACGGGGGCACAGATACGCAGTATTTT
CASSLAYGGTDTQYF
>TRBV20-1|.|TRBD2|TRBJ2-5
TGCAGTGCTAGAGGTATTAGCGGGGAGGAAGAGACCCAGTACTTC
CSARGISGEEETQYF